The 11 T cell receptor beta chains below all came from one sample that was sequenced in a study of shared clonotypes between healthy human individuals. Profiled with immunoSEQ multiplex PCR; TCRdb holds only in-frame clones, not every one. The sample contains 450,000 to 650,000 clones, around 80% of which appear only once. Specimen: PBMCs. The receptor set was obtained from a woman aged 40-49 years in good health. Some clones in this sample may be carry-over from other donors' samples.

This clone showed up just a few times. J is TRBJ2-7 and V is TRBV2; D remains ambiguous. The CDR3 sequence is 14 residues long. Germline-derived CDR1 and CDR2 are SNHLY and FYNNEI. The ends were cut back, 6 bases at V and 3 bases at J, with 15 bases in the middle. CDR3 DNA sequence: TGTGCCAGCAGCCTGACCCGTTTGGACTACGAGCAGTACTTC. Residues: CASSLTRLDYEQYF.

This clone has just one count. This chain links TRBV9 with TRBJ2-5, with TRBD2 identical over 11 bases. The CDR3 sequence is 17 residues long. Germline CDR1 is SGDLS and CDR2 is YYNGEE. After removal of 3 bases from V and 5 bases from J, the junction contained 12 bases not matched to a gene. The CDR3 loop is CASSELAGVRGGETQYF. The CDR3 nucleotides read TGTGCCAGCAGCGAACTAGCGGGAGTAAGGGGCGGGGAGACCCAGTACTTC.

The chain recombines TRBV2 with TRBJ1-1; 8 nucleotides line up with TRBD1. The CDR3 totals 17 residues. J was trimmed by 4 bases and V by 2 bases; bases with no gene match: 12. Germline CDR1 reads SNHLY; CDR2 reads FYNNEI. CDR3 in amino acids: CASSERGQGAYSTEAFF. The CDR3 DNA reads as TGTGCCAGCAGTGAACGCGGGCAGGGGGCGTATAGCACTGAAGCTTTCTTT.

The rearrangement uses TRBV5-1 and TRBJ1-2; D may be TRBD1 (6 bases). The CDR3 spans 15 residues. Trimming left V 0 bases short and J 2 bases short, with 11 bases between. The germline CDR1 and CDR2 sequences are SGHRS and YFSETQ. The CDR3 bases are TGCGCCAGCAGCTTGGCCGGGACAACCAACTATGGCTACACCTTC. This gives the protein CASSLAGTTNYGYTF.

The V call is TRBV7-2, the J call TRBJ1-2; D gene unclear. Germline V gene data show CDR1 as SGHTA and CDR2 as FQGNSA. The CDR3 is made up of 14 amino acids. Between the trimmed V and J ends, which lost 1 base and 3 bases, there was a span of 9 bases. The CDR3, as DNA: TGTGCCAGCAGCTTAGGGGTCCCAGACTATGGCTACACCTTC. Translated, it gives CASSLGVPDYGYTF.

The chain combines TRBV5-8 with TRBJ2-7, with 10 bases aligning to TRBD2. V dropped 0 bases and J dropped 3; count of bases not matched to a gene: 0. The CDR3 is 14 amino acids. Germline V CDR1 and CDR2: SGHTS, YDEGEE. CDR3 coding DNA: TGTGCCAGCAGCTTGGCTAGCGGGAGCTACGAGCAGTACTTC. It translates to CASSLASGSYEQYF.

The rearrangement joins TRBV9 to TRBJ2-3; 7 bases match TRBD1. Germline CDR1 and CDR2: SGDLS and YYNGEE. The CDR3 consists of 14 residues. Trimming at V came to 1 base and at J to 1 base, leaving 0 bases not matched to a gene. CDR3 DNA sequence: TGTGCCAGCAGCGTACAGGGGGGCACAGATACGCAGTATTTT. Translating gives CASSVQGGTDTQYF.

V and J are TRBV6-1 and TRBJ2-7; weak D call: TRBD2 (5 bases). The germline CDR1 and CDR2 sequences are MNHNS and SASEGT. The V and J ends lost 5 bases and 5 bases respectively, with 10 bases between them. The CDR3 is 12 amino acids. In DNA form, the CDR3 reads TGTGCCAGCAGTACGGACTGGAACGAGCAGTACTTC. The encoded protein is CASSTDWNEQYF.

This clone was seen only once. The DNA for the CDR3 is TGTGCCAGCAGCTTGGCAGGGGGTAAGGATGGCTACACCTTC. It codes for CASSLAGGKDGYTF. The V call is TRBV7-9, the J call TRBJ1-2; 7 bases are a match to TRBD1. The germline V gene encodes CDR1 SEHNR and CDR2 FQNEAQ (reference sequence). V dropped 3 bases and J dropped 6; count of bases not matched to a gene: 7. The CDR3 loop spans 14 amino acids.

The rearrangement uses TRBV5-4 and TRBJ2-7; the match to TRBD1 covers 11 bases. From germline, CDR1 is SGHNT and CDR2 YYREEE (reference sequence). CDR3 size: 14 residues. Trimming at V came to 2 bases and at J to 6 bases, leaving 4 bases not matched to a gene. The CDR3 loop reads CASSFGQGASEQYF. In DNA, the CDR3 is TGTGCCAGCAGCTTCGGACAGGGGGCTTCCGAGCAGTACTTC.

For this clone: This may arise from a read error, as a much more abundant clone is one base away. DNA of the CDR3: TGTGCCAGCAGCTTGGGGGCCCATGAGCAGTTCTTC. Translating it yields CASSLGAHEQFF. This chain uses TRBV5-6 with TRBJ2-1; D not certain. The germline gives CDR1 SGHDT, CDR2 YYEEEE. V lost 0 bases and J lost 8, with 6 bases in between. This CDR3 is built from 12 residues.